This T cell receptor beta chain was identified during a study of T cell responses to AZD1222 COVID-19 vaccine. Overall study: Samples with a second dose at about 4 or about 12 weeks were pooled together.

Study-level points and caveats: CD4 TCRs covered the whole spike, strongest at regions 160-218 and 743-854. Reportedly, nearly half the spike-specific TCRs target unmutated variant regions.

This table comes from immunoSEQ multiplex PCR, and its TCRdb copy is limited to in-frame clones, with some not included. There are around 110,000 clones in the sample; roughly 87% occur only once, and 6.5% to 8.5% lies in the top ten. In the case of this clone: The antigen is unknown.

This receptor was identified in an adult in good health. Sequenced here: peripheral blood, sampled on day 0 of AZD1222 vaccination.

The CDR3 DNA is TGTGCCAGCAGCGGAGGTGGTCCGGACAGCTACGAGCAGTACTTC. It translates to CASSGGGPDSYEQYF. The chain combines TRBV28 with TRBJ2-7, with TRBD1 as a possible D gene (6 bases). The CDR3 is 15 residues long. Germline assignment: CDR1 MDHEN and CDR2 SYDVKM. V gave up 6 bases and J gave up 3 bases, with 18 bases separating them.